This TCR beta chain was obtained from a study of T cell responses to AZD1222 COVID-19 vaccine. The data were produced by immunoSEQ multiplex PCR, yet TCRdb's version contains in-frame clones alone and is incomplete. The data show around 120,000 clones, around nine tenths seen once. Trimming at V came to 2 bases and at J to 10 bases, leaving 14 bases not matched to a gene. Per germline, CDR1 SGHRS and CDR2 YFSETQ. The CDR3 has 17 residues. The clonotype originates from an adult in good health. V and J are TRBV5-1 and TRBJ2-1; 11 bases agree with TRBD2. The sequences come from peripheral blood, collected on day 0 of AZD1222 vaccination. CDR3 region: CASSLTVSSGGNREQFF. The CDR3 coding sequence is TGCGCCAGCAGCTTAACGGTCTCTAGCGGGGGGAATAGGGAGCAGTTCTTC.